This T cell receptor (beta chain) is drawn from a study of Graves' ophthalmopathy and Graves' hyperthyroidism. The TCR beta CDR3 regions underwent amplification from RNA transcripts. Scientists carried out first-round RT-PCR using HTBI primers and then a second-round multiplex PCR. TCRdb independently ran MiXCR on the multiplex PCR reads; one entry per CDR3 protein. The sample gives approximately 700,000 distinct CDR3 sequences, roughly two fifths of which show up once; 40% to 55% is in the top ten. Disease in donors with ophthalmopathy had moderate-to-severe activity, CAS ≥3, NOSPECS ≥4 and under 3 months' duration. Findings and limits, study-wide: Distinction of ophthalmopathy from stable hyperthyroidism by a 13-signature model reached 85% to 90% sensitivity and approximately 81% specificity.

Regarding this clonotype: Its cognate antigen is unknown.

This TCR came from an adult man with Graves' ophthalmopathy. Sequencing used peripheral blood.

CDR3 nucleotides: TGTGCCAGCAGCCAAGATGTGGGATCAGCGGATTACCAAGAGACCCAGTACTTC. The encoded protein is CASSQDVGSADYQETQYF. The V gene is TRBV7-9, the J gene TRBJ2-5; D perhaps matches TRBD2 (5 bases). The CDR3 has 18 amino acids. Germline V CDR1 and CDR2: SEHNR, FQNEAQ (reference sequence). The germline V and J ends were trimmed by 5 bases and 0 bases, with 22 bases remaining between them.